This T cell receptor beta chain was documented in a study of regulatory T cells in long-lasting Graves disease. According to the study, TCR beta libraries were built with iRepertoire HTBI primers and CDR3-region Arm-PCR. TCRdb re-derived calls from the multiplex PCR reads in MiXCR, one entry per CDR3 protein. This table has hundreds of thousands of distinct CDR3 sequences, 12% appearing once. This clonotype was detected a few times. The CDR3 totals 15 residues. Trimming cost V 3 bases and J 2 bases, with 10 bases left between them. From germline, CDR1 is LNHDA and CDR2 SQIVND (reference sequence). Regarding time point: newly diagnosed GD, antithyroid drugs for less than 3 months. The TCR library used RNA extracted from PBMCs. The data were also submitted as part of a second study, on T cells in Graves' hyperthyroidism and ophthalmopathy.

The TCR originated in a woman between 25 and 40 years old with Graves disease. V usage is TRBV19 and J usage is TRBJ1-4, with D maybe TRBD1 (5 bases). The material was peripheral blood mononuclear cells (PBMCs), obtained at new diagnosis, from a patient treated with antithyroid drugs. CDR3: CASSMEGPTNEKLFF. CDR3 coding DNA: TGTGCCAGTAGTATGGAGGGACCTACTAATGAAAAACTGTTTTTT. Using reference TRBV19 and TRBJ1-4 for the parts outside the CDR3, the full variable domain is DGGITQSPKYLFRKEGQNVTLSCEQNLNHDAMYWYRQDPGQGLRLIYYSQIVNDFQKGDIAEGYSVSREKKESFPLTVTSAQKNPTAFYLCASSMEGPTNEKLFFGSGTQLSVL.